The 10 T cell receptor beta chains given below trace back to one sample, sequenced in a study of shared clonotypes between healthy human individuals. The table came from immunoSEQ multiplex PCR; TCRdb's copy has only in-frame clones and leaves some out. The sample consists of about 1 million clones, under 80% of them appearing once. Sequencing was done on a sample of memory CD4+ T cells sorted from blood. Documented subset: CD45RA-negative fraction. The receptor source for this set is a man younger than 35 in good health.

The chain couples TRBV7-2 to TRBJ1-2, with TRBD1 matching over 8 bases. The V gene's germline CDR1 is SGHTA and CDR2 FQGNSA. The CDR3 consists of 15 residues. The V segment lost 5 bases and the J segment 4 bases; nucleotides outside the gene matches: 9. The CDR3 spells CASSQDRDFSYGYTF. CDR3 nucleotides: TGTGCCAGCAGCCAGGACAGGGATTTCTCCTATGGCTACACCTTC.

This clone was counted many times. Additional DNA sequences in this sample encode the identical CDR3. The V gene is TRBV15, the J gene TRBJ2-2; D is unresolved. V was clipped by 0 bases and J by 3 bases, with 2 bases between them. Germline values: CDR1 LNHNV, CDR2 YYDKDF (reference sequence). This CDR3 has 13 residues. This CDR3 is CATSREDTGELFF. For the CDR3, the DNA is TGTGCCACCAGCAGAGAAGACACCGGGGAGCTGTTTTTT.

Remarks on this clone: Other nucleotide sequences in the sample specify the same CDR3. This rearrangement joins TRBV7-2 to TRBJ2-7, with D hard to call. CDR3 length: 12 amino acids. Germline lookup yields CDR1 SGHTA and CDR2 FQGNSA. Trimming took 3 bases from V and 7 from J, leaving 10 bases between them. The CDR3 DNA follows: TGTGCCAGCAGCTTGGTCGGTAGAGAGCAGTACTTC. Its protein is CASSLVGREQYF.

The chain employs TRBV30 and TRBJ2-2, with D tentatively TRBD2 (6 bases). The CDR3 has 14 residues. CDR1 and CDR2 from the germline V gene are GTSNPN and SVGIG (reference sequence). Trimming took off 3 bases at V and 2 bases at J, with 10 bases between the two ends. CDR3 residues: CAWRGLLNTGELFF. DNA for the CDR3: TGTGCCTGGAGAGGACTACTTAACACCGGGGAGCTGTTTTTT.

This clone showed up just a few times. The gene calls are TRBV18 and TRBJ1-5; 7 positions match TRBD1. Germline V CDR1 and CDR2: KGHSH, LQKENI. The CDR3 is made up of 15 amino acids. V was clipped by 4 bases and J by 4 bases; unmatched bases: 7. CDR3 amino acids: CASSRTRGANQPQHF. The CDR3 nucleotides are TGTGCCAGCTCACGAACCAGGGGGGCTAATCAGCCCCAGCATTTT.

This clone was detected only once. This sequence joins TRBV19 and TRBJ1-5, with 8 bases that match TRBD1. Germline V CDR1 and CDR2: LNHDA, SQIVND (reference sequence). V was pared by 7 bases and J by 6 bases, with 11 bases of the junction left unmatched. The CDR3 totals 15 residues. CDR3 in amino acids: CASKEGTGVGQPQHF. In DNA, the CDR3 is TGTGCCAGTAAGGAAGGGACAGGAGTTGGTCAGCCCCAGCATTTT.

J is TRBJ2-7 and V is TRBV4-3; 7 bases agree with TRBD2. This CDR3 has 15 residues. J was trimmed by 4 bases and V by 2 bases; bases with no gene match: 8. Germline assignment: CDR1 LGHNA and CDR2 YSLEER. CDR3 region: CASSQKASGGYEQYF. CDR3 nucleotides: TGCGCCAGCAGCCAAAAGGCTAGCGGAGGGTACGAGCAGTACTTC.

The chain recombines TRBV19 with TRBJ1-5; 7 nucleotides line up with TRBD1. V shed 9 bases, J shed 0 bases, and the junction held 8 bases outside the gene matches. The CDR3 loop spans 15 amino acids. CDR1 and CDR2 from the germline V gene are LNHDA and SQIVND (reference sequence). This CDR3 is CASWDSYPSNQPQHF. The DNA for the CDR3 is TGTGCCAGCTGGGACAGTTACCCTAGCAATCAGCCCCAGCATTTT. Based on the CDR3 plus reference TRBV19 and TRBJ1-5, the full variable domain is DGGITQSPKYLFRKEGQNVTLSCEQNLNHDAMYWYRQDPGQGLRLIYYSQIVNDFQKGDIAEGYSVSREKKESFPLTVTSAQKNPTAFYLCASWDSYPSNQPQHFGDGTRLSIL.

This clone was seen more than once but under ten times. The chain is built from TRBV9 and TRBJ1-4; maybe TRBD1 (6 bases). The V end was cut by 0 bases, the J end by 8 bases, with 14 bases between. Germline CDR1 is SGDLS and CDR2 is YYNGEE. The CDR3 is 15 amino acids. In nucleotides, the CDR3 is TGTGCCAGCAGCGTAGGCCGGGGGCTGGGGGAAAAACTGTTTTTT. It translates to CASSVGRGLGEKLFF.

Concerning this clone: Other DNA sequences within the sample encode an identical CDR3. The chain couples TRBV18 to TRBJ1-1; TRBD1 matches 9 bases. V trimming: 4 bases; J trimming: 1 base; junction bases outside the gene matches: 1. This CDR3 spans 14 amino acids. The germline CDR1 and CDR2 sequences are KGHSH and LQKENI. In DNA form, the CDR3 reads TGTGCCAGCTCACGACAGGGGGGGAACACTGAAGCTTTCTTT. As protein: CASSRQGGNTEAFF.